This section outlines one T cell receptor beta chain sequence together with its context. Libraries were prepared by immunoSEQ multiplex PCR; TCRdb keeps only in-frame clonotypes and omits some of them. The profile shows some 75,000 clones, roughly 80% of them singletons. The data originate from a study of radiation and T cells in renal cell carcinoma. This sample's time point: blood 2 weeks post-SBRT. Indicated treatment: 15 Gy SBRT to primary tumor, nephrectomy 4 weeks later. The CDR3 runs 14 residues. Looked up from germline, CDR1 is MNHEY and CDR2 is SMNVEV (reference sequence). Deletions cut 2 bases from V and 1 base from J, with 5 bases between.

This TCR came from a man aged 55 to 70 with renal cell carcinoma. The specimen comprised blood, sampled from a patient whose treatment included radiotherapy and nephrectomy. This sequence joins TRBV27 and TRBJ2-2; D uncertain. The CDR3 spells CASSLVVNTGELFF. For the CDR3, the DNA is TGTGCCAGCAGTTTAGTAGTGAACACCGGGGAGCTGTTTTTT.